Presented here are 17 T cell receptor beta chains from one specimen sequenced in a study of regulatory T cells in long-lasting Graves disease. Assembly of TCR beta libraries relied on iRepertoire HTBI primers together with Arm-PCR of CDR3 regions. TCRdb re-called the multiplex PCR reads with MiXCR, one entry per CDR3 protein. The repertoire includes fewer than 500,000 distinct CDR3 sequences, roughly 15% of them detected once, and approximately 12% sits in the top ten. Time point: newly diagnosed GD, antithyroid drugs for less than 3 months. There was RNA extracted from PBMCs, and the TCR library was made from it. This same sample was also part of a study on T cells in Graves' hyperthyroidism and ophthalmopathy.

Material: peripheral blood mononuclear cells (PBMCs), obtained at new diagnosis, from a patient treated with antithyroid drugs. The receptors here all came from a man in his forties with Graves disease.

Concerning this clonotype: This may be a read error: a much more frequent sequence differs by one nucleotide. In DNA form, the CDR3 reads TGTGCCGGCACCGGGGGGGACACCGGGGAGCTGTTTTTT. Translated: CAGTGGDTGELFF. The J gene is TRBJ2-2, the V gene TRBV6-1, with TRBD2 matching 8 bases. V gave up 11 bases and J gave up 3 bases; unmatched junction bases: 5. The germline V gene has CDR1 MNHNS and CDR2 SASEGT. The CDR3 is 13 amino acids.

This clonotype was seen ten or more times. V gene TRBV3-1 combines with J gene TRBJ1-2; the D is unclear. Germline V gene lookup returns CDR1 LGHDT and CDR2 YNNKEL (reference sequence). This CDR3 region has 15 residues. Trimming pared 3 bases from V and 0 bases from J, leaving 11 bases between. Here the CDR3 reads CASSQLAGANYGYTF. The DNA of the CDR3 is TGTGCCAGCAGCCAGTTGGCAGGAGCTAACTATGGCTACACCTTC.

V usage is TRBV3-1 and J usage is TRBJ1-1, with D possibly being TRBD1 (6 bases). The CDR3 extends over 16 amino acids. The V end was cut by 4 bases, the J end by 0 bases, with 15 bases between. Germline CDR1 and CDR2: LGHDT and YNNKEL (reference sequence). The CDR3 coding sequence is TGTGCCAGCAGCCCGCCGCAGACAGGAGTGAACACTGAAGCTTTCTTT. It encodes CASSPPQTGVNTEAFF.

This clonotype has more than one count but fewer than ten. V is TRBV30 and J is TRBJ1-3; D is unresolved. The CDR3 length is 14 residues. V was clipped by 8 bases and J by 2 bases, with 16 bases between them. Germline loops: CDR1 GTSNPN, CDR2 SVGIG (reference sequence). CDR3 sequence: CATDASLAGNTIYF. CDR3 bases: TGTGCCACGGACGCTAGCCTGGCTGGAAACACCATATATTTT.

The chain couples TRBV7-3 to TRBJ2-3; D may be TRBD2 (5 bases). CDR1 and CDR2 from the germline V gene are SGHTA and FQGTGA. The CDR3 runs 13 residues. The germline V and J ends were trimmed by 3 bases and 2 bases, with 6 bases remaining between them. CDR3 bases: TGTGCCAGCAGCTTCCGGGACACAGATACGCAGTATTTT. Amino acids: CASSFRDTDTQYF.

This clonotype was seen more than once but under ten times. The J gene is TRBJ2-2, the V gene TRBV3-1, with 7 bases aligning to TRBD1. Looked up from germline, CDR1 is LGHDT and CDR2 is YNNKEL (reference sequence). The CDR3 contains 17 residues. J lost 4 bases, V lost 0 bases, and 8 bases had no gene match. CDR3 in DNA: TGTGCCAGCAGCCAAGAGGGGGTCAGGGGGAGCACCGGGGAGCTGTTTTTT. Amino acid sequence: CASSQEGVRGSTGELFF.

This clonotype has a count of ten or more. The chain joins TRBV28 to TRBJ2-7; a possible D gene is TRBD1 (6 bases). The V gene's germline CDR1 is MDHEN and CDR2 SYDVKM. V shed 8 bases and J shed 0 bases, with 11 bases lying between them. The CDR3 covers 13 residues. CDR3 residues: CASEGVNSYEQYF. In DNA, the CDR3 is TGTGCCAGCGAGGGGGTCAACTCCTACGAGCAGTACTTC.

V gene TRBV7-9 combines with J gene TRBJ2-3, with a possible D match to TRBD1 (5 bases). Germline loops: CDR1 SEHNR, CDR2 FQNEAQ (reference sequence). Between the trimmed V and J ends, which lost 5 bases and 4 bases, there was a span of 10 bases. There are 13 residues in the CDR3. CDR3 loop: CASSPLGADTQYF. In nucleotides, the CDR3 is TGTGCCAGCAGCCCATTAGGGGCAGATACGCAGTATTTT.

For this clonotype: This likely comes from a read error, as the CDR3 has no conserved phenylalanine or tryptophan at its end. The chain joins TRBV2 to TRBJ2-5; no clear D. CDR3 length equals 11 residues. Germline assignment: CDR1 SNHLY and CDR2 FYNNEI. V shed 8 bases and J shed 1 base, with 5 bases lying between them. DNA of the CDR3: TGTGCCAGCTCACCCCAAGAGACCCAGTACCTC. Its translation is CASSPQETQYL.

The sample holds many counts of this clonotype. The V call is TRBV5-1, the J call TRBJ2-1; 8 bases agree with TRBD2. The germline CDR1 and CDR2 sequences are SGHRS and YFSETQ. The CDR3 has 15 residues. J was trimmed by 6 bases and V by 4 bases; bases with no gene match: 9. CDR3 nucleotide sequence: TGCGCCAGCAGCGGCCTGATAACTAGCGGCAATGAGCAGTTCTTC. Translating it yields CASSGLITSGNEQFF.

This clonotype was counted many times. The rearrangement uses TRBV29-1 and TRBJ2-1; D may be TRBD1 (5 bases). Germline CDR1 and CDR2: SQVTM and ANQGSEA. V lost 4 bases to trimming and J lost 5 bases, with 9 bases between them. The CDR3 length is 12 residues. The CDR3 here is CSVADNDNEQFF. CDR3 DNA sequence: TGCAGCGTTGCGGACAACGACAATGAGCAGTTCTTC.

Concerning this clonotype: Given a much more abundant clone one base away, this may be a read error. This chain joins TRBV10-1 and TRBJ2-5; D ambiguous. The CDR3 has 14 residues. The V gene's germline CDR1 is WNHNN and CDR2 SYGVQD (reference sequence). The CDR3 is CASSESTVQETHYF. The DNA for the CDR3 is TGCGCCAGCAGTGAGTCTACGGTCCAAGAGACCCACTACTTC.

This sequence joins TRBV29-1 and TRBJ2-3; 10 bases align to TRBD2. The CDR3 has 16 amino acids. Germline-derived CDR1 and CDR2 are SQVTM and ANQGSEA. V lost 8 bases, J lost 2 bases, and 13 bases stayed unmatched. CDR3 sequence reads: CSLTWTSGQLTDTQYF. In nucleotides, the CDR3 is TGCAGCCTAACCTGGACTAGCGGCCAACTCACAGATACGCAGTATTTT.

This sequence joins TRBV11-2 and TRBJ2-7; TRBD1 is a possible D gene (6 bases). This CDR3 has 16 residues. Germline V gives CDR1 SGHAT, CDR2 FQNNGV. Trimming shortened V by 5 bases and J by 0 bases, and 17 bases separated the two germline ends. Here the CDR3 reads CASSDGGSGVSYEQYF. The CDR3 DNA is TGTGCCAGCAGCGATGGTGGGTCAGGGGTCTCCTACGAGCAGTACTTC.

This clonotype was detected many times. The chain has TRBV6-1 and TRBJ1-2; no clear D. Germline loops: CDR1 MNHNS, CDR2 SASEGT. This CDR3 has 15 residues. V was cut by 11 bases and J by 2 bases, with 21 bases left in between. As DNA, the CDR3 is TGTGCCGAGCGGGCCGAACCTGCACGGAACTATGGCTACACCTTC. Protein product: CAERAEPARNYGYTF.

The V call is TRBV6-5, the J call TRBJ1-2; D possibly corresponds to TRBD1 (6 bases). V was cut by 0 bases and J by 7 bases, with 9 bases left in between. Germline CDR1 reads MNHEY; CDR2 reads SVGAGI. The CDR3 loop spans 13 amino acids. Written as DNA, the CDR3 is TGTGCCAGCAGTTACTCTTGGGGGGCTGGCTACACCTTC. Protein: CASSYSWGAGYTF.

For this clonotype: A much larger clonotype is one base distant, so this may be a read error. The chain employs TRBV27 and TRBJ1-1; D possibly corresponds to TRBD1 (5 bases). Germline CDR1 MNHEY, CDR2 SMNVEV (reference sequence). This CDR3 spans 16 amino acids. The CDR3 nucleotides are TGTGCCAGCATCTCAAACACCGGGGGGGAGAACACTGAAGCTCTCTTT. It translates to CASISNTGGENTEALF.